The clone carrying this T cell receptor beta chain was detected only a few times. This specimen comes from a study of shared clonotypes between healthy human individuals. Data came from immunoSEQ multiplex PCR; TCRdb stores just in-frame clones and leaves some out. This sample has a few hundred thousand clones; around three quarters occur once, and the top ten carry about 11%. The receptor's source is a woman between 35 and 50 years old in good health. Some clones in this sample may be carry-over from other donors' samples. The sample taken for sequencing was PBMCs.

The DNA for the CDR3 is TGTGCCAGCTCACCAGCGGGAGGGCCGAGCACCGGGGAGCTGTTTTTT. This encodes CASSPAGGPSTGELFF. The V and J genes are TRBV18 and TRBJ2-2, with TRBD2 identical over 9 bases. V lost 2 bases and J lost 4; bases outside the gene matches: 5. There are 16 residues in the CDR3. Germline V lookup: CDR1 KGHSH, CDR2 LQKENI.